This T cell receptor beta chain emerged from a study of T cells after yellow fever vaccination (dated by TCRdb to between 2018 and 2021). Regarding the study in general: The SMART-Seq v4 Ultra Low Input RNA kit was used to prepare libraries from fractions with low cell numbers. Bulk TCR alpha and beta repertoires were sequenced longitudinally to track T-cell clones before and after primary and booster YFV17D yellow fever vaccination. Two healthy male donors made up the cohort, one aged 18 to 29 years and the other aged 30 to 40 years. Blood was drawn at multiple timepoints before and after primary and secondary immunization, with bulk PBMC replicates and cell subsets isolated.

Summary of the overall study and its limitations: After the booster, most of the clones that had expanded following primary vaccination were detected again (roughly 96% of CD4 and roughly nine tenths of CD8), which suggests that memory was broadly maintained. Compared with the primary T-cell response, the secondary T-cell response was weaker but faster, peaking on day 5 rather than day 15. Only two donors were included in the study, so the extent to which the findings can be generalized is limited. FACS-sorted repertoires could contain abundant contaminating clonotypes from the bulk population, so computational filtering was required. A small share of clonotypes was detected in both CD4 and CD8 compartments, with the overlap likely arising from convergent recombination.

With respect to this clonotype: What this receptor recognizes is not known. Base qualities are not at hand, and no much larger clone is one base apart.

Via the germline V gene (reference sequence), CDR1 is LNHDA and CDR2 SQIVND. Trimming at the junction amounts to 7 bases on V and 7 bases on J, and the germline ends lie 16 bases apart. The CDR3 contains 13 residues, cysteine and phenylalanine counted. The read is trimmed to its CDR3 DNA, 39 bases read in frame from base 1. TCR cDNA was synthesized by 5'RACE template switching, which introduced a universal primer site and unique molecular identifiers. Priming of cDNA synthesis was performed from both the TCR alpha and TCR beta constant segments. Library amplification used two PCR steps, and the second PCR step added sample barcodes and sequencing adapters. Sequencing of libraries was performed on Illumina HiSeq 2500 (2x100 bp) or NovaSeq (2x150 bp). As for the original processing: Reads were demultiplexed and collapsed into UMI consensus sequences with MIGEC, and V(D)J alignment was performed with MiXCR. Clonotypes responding to the vaccine were identified with edgeR on replicate PBMC samples, with the criteria of FDR below 0.01 and a log2 fold change above 5 up to day 15. Each bulk clonotype received a CD4 or CD8 identity based on whether the sequenced CD4 or CD8 repertoire contained that clonotype at higher abundance. TCRdb's own reprocessing of the public reads used fastp at Q25 and MiXCR and kept productive beta chains. Every entry covers one CDR3 protein and lists the most common genes and DNA from its rows. TCRdb assigned the V and J calls; the authors' analysis was not used. In this sample the table shows about 150,000 distinct CDR3 sequences, under 8% of which occur a single time. The top ten clones comprise under 0.7% of the sample.

Per the publication, the treatment or condition label means: live attenuated yellow fever vaccine strain. PBMCs were isolated from peripheral blood using a standard Ficoll-Paque protocol. Dynabeads CD4 and CD8 positive selection kits were used to isolate the CD4 and CD8 T-cell fractions. TriZol was used to extract RNA from bulk PBMCs, from CD4 and CD8 fractions, and from dextramer-positive and dextramer-negative fractions. The TCR originated in a man aged 25 to 40 who received the YFV17D yellow fever vaccine. Recombination joined TRBV19 with TRBJ1-1; TRBD1 is a weak D gene call, 6 bases matching. The material sequenced was CD4+ T cells sorted from PBMCs, taken 10 days after the yellow fever booster vaccination. The DNA sequence is TGTGCCAGTATGGGGGCGAGAAGAGTTGAAGCTTTCTTT. Its product reads: CASMGARRVEAFF. The CDR3, completed at both ends by the reference TRBV19 and TRBJ1-1 genes, gives the full variable domain DGGITQSPKYLFRKEGQNVTLSCEQNLNHDAMYWYRQDPGQGLRLIYYSQIVNDFQKGDIAEGYSVSREKKESFPLTVTSAQKNPTAFYLCASMGARRVEAFFGQGTRLTVV.